This T cell receptor (beta chain) was sequenced during a study of Ad26.COV2.S vaccination and SARS-CoV-2 variants. In the study overall: Enrollment placed the donor in the COV1001 Ad26.COV2.S trial arm. Doses of Ad26.COV2.S were injected into muscle once or twice, 56 days apart.

Measured with immunoSEQ multiplex PCR; TCRdb has only the in-frame clones, and not every one. The sample has around 270,000 clones; around 85% are singletons. Trimming took 8 bases from V and 5 from J; bases not matched to a gene: 8. The CDR3 has 16 amino acids. Per the germline V gene, CDR1 is MNHNY and CDR2 is SVGAGI (reference sequence). Stated treatment: roughly 20 received Ad26.COV2.S at low or high dose, single or two shots; roughly 5 received placebo; per-sample allocation not given. Collection of samples fell on day 63 after the first vaccine or placebo injection. An Ad26 vector was used to express Wuhan-strain SARS-CoV-2 spike as the vaccine.

This TCR was sampled from a person between 18 and 65 years old who received the Ad26.COV2.S COVID-19 vaccine or a placebo. V and J are TRBV6-6 and TRBJ2-5, with 16 bases that match TRBD2. Sample: peripheral blood, taken in a trial of Ad26.COV2.S vaccine versus placebo. The CDR3 bases are TGTGCCAGCGGACAATCGGGACTAGCGGGAGGGGAGACCCAGTACTTC. This codes for CASGQSGLAGGETQYF.